This TCR beta chain emerged from a study of blood T cell repertoires in COVID-19. With 5 bases clipped from V and 6 bases from J, the junction kept 6 bases outside the gene matches. This CDR3 has 13 amino acids. Those enrolled in Seattle joined during active infection and were followed longitudinally afterward. In the original workflow: Estimation of nucleated cell counts relied on the amplification of reference gene primers. TCRdb keeps only in-frame clones here, not all; method: immunoSEQ multiplex PCR. V, J and clone size are taken as reported in that table, and D and trimming were inferred from the DNA itself. The sample contains over 200,000 clones, around 90% of which appear only once.

The chain combines TRBV12-3 or TRBV12-4 with TRBJ1-1, with 7 bases matching TRBD1. This clonotype was obtained from a man aged 25-40 years with COVID-19, enrolled during active disease. The sequencing input was peripheral blood. The CDR3 sequence: CASSPTGYAEAFF. The CDR3 bases are TGTGCCAGCAGTCCGACAGGGTACGCTGAAGCTTTCTTT.